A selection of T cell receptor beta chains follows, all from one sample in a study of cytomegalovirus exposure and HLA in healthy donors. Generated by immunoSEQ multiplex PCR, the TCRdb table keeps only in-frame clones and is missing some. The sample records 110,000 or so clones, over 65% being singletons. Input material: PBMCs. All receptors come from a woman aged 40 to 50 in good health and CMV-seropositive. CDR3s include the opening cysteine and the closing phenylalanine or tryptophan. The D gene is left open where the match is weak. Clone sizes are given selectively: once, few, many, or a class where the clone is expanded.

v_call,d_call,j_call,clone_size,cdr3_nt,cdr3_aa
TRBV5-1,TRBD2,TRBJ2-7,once,TGCGCCAGCAGCTCCGGGACTAATGACGAGCAGTACTTC,CASSSGTNDEQYF
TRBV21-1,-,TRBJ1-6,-,TGTGCCAGCAGCAACTACAGGGTTACGAGGAATTCACCCCTCCACTTT,CASSNYRVTRNSPLHF
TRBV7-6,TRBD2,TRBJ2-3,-,TGTGCCAGCAGCGAAACTAGCGGGAGGACTAGCACAGATACGCAGTATTTT,CASSETSGRTSTDTQYF
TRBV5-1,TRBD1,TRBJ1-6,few,TGCGCCAGCAGCTTGGCGGGAGGGGGCAATTCACCCCTCCACTTT,CASSLAGGGNSPLHF
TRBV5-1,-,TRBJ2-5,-,TGCGCCAGCAGCATTACAGGGTTGGGGCAAGAGACCCAGTACTTC,CASSITGLGQETQYF
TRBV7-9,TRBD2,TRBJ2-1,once,TGTGCCAGCAGCCCCGGGACTACAGTAGCCCAGCAGTTCTTC,CASSPGTTVAQQFF
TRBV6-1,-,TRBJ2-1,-,TGTGCCAGCTCAATTAGGGAGGCCAATGAGCAGTTCTTC,CASSIREANEQFF
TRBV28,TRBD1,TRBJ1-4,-,TGTGCCAGCAGTTCACCAACCATCGCACAGGGGGCTGGTGAAAAACTGTTTTTT,CASSSPTIAQGAGEKLFF
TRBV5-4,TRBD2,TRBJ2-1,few,TGTGCCAGCAGCTCCCGGACTAGCGGGTCCTACAATGAGCAGTTCTTC,CASSSRTSGSYNEQFF
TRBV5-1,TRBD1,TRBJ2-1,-,TGCGCCAGCAGCTTGGTTTCGGGACAGGCGAACTACAATGAGCAGTTCTTC,CASSLVSGQANYNEQFF
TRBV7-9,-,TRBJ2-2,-,TGTGCCAGCAGCTCCCACGGGGAGAACACCGGGGAGCTGTTTTTT,CASSSHGENTGELFF
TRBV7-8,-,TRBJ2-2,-,TGTGCCAGCAGCTTAAGCGGGCTAGTGAAATGGGACCCGAACACCGGGGAGCTGTTTTTT,CASSLSGLVKWDPNTGELFF
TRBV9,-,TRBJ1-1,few,TGTGCCAGCCAGCGAACCACGAACACTGAAGCTTTCTTT,CASQRTTNTEAFF
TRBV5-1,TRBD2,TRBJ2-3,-,TGCGCCAGCAGCTTGGGGACTAGCCTCACAGATACGCAGTATTTT,CASSLGTSLTDTQYF
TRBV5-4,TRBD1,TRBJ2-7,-,TGTGCCAGCAGCTTGCCGGACAGGGGGAGCTCCTACGAGCAGTACTTC,CASSLPDRGSSYEQYF
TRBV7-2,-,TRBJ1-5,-,TGTGCCAGCAGCTTCTCTAGCCTCCCCCATCAGCCCCAGCATTTT,CASSFSSLPHQPQHF
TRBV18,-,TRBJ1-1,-,TGTGCCAGCTCACCATCGAGGGCGGACACTGAAGCTTTCTTT,CASSPSRADTEAFF
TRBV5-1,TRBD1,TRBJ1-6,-,TGCGCCAGCAGCTTAACCGGGACAGCTAATTCACCCCTCCACTTT,CASSLTGTANSPLHF
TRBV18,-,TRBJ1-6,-,TGTGCCAGCTCCCCAGTACGGGTAGGGGGTTCACCCCTCCACTTT,CASSPVRVGGSPLHF
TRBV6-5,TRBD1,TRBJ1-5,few,TGTGCCAGCAGCCAGGACAGGGGAATTAAGCCCCAGCATTTT,CASSQDRGIKPQHF
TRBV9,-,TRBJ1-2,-,TGTGCCAGCAGCGCGGACAGCCTCAATGACTATGGCTACACCTTC,CASSADSLNDYGYTF
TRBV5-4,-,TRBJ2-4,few,TGTGCCAGCAGCTCCCTCCTAAACATTCAGTACTTC,CASSSLLNIQYF
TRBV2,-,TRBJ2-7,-,TGTGCCAGCAAGGAGCAATACGAGCAGTACTTC,CASKEQYEQYF
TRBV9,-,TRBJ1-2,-,TGTGCCAGCAGCGTAGGGGGCTTCTATGGCTACACCTTC,CASSVGGFYGYTF
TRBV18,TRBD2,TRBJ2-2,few,TGTGCCAGCTCAAGACTAGCGGTGGTGCGCACCGGGGAGCTGTTTTTT,CASSRLAVVRTGELFF
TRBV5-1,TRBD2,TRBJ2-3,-,TGCGCCAGCAGCTTGGTCCCTCTAGCGGGAGTGGGAGATACGCAGTATTTT,CASSLVPLAGVGDTQYF
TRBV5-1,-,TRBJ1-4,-,TGCGCCAGCAGCTTGATGTCCCTTAATGAAAAACTGTTTTTT,CASSLMSLNEKLFF
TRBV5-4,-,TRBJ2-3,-,TGTGCCAGCAGCTTGGAAGGGGCAGAAGGGAGCACAGATACGCAGTATTTT,CASSLEGAEGSTDTQYF
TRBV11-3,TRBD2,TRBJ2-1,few,TGTGCCAGCAGTTCGACTAGCGGGGGCCTTAATGAGCAGTTCTTC,CASSSTSGGLNEQFF
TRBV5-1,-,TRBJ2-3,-,TGCGCCAGCAGCTTGAAGGGTCAGGGGTACCTAAACACAGATACGCAGTATTTT,CASSLKGQGYLNTDTQYF
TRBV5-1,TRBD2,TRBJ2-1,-,TGCGCCAGCAGCTTGTTCCCTAGCGGGAGCTTCGGTTCTTCCTACAATGAGCAGTTCTTC,CASSLFPSGSFGSSYNEQFF
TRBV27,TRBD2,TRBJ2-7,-,TGTGCCAGCAGTTCGGGACTTGTAGCGGGCCTCTCTTACGAGCAGTACTTC,CASSSGLVAGLSYEQYF
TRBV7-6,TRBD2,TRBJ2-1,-,TGTGCCAGCTCGGGCGGGAGCCCCTACAATGAGCAGTTCTTC,CASSGGSPYNEQFF
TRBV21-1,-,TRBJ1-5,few,TGTGCCAGCAGCTCGACAGGGAATAGCAATCAGCCCCAGCATTTT,CASSSTGNSNQPQHF
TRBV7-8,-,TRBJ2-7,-,TGTGCCAGCAGCCCTAGGGCAGGGGTAGACAACGAGCAGTACTTC,CASSPRAGVDNEQYF
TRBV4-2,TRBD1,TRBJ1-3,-,TGTGCCAGCAGCCAAGCGTTACAGGGGCAGGTTGGAAACACCATATATTTT,CASSQALQGQVGNTIYF
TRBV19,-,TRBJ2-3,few,TGTGCCAGTAGTGCATACAGGGCCGGTTCGGGCACAGATACGCAGTATTTT,CASSAYRAGSGTDTQYF
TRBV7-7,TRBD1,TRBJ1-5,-,TGTGCTAGCAGTCGGACAGGGGAGGGTAGCAATCAGCCCCAGCATTTT,CASSRTGEGSNQPQHF
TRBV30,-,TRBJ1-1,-,TGTGCCTGGAGCCCGGGACAGAACACTGAAGCTTTCTTT,CAWSPGQNTEAFF
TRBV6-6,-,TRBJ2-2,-,TGTGCCAGCAGTTACTCGATGGGGGCTGGCGGGGAGCTGTTTTTT,CASSYSMGAGGELFF
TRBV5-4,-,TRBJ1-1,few,TGTGCCAGCAGAGCTGGGAGCCAGAACACTGAAGCTTTCTTT,CASRAGSQNTEAFF
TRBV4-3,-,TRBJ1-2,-,TGCGCCAGCAGCCAAGATCCCACTCCTAACTATGGCTACACCTTC,CASSQDPTPNYGYTF
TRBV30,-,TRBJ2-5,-,TGTGCCTGGAGCCCCGGGGATCGGGCCGGTCAAGAGACCCAGTACTTC,CAWSPGDRAGQETQYF
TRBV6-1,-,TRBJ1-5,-,TGTGCCAGCAGTGATGGGGGGGGATTCGGTCAGCCCCAGCATTTT,CASSDGGGFGQPQHF
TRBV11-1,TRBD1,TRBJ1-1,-,TGTGCCAGCAGCTTAAGGGGGCGCGGCACTGAAGCTTTCTTT,CASSLRGRGTEAFF
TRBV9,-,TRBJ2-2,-,TGTGCCAGCAGCGTAGACCCCGGACAGCTCAACACCGGGGAGCTGTTTTTT,CASSVDPGQLNTGELFF
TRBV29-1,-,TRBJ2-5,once,TGCAGCGCCGTGAAGGGGGAAGAGACCCAGTACTTC,CSAVKGEETQYF
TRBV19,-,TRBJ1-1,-,TGTGCCAGTAGTATGGGGCTCGGGTCGAACACTGAAGCTTTCTTT,CASSMGLGSNTEAFF
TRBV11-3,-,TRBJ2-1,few,TGTGCCAGCAGCTTAAGGACGCAGGGGTCCTACAATGAGCAGTTCTTC,CASSLRTQGSYNEQFF
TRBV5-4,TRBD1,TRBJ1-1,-,TGTGCCAGCAGCTCGGGACAGGGACGGACTGAAGCTTTCTTT,CASSSGQGRTEAFF
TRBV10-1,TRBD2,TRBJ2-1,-,TGCGCCAGCAGTGAGTTACAGGGTTACGAACTAGCGGGAGGGTACAATGAGCAGTTCTTC,CASSELQGYELAGGYNEQFF
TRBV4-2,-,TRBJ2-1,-,TGTGCCAGCAGCCAAAAGTGGGCTAGCGCCAATGAGCAGTTCTTC,CASSQKWASANEQFF
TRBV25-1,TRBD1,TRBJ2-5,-,TGTGCCAGCAGTGAACAGCAAAGGGACCCAGGGGGCCTGGAGACCCAGTACTTC,CASSEQQRDPGGLETQYF
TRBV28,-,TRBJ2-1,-,TGTGCCAGCAGTTTCAGGCCCAATGAGCAGTTCTTC,CASSFRPNEQFF
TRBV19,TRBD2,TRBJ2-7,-,TGTGCCAGTGGCGCCGGAACCAGGACTAGCGGGGTGTACGAGCAGTACTTC,CASGAGTRTSGVYEQYF
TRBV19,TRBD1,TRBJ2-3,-,TGTGCCAGTAGTGCGAATCTGGGACAGGGGACAGATACGCAGTATTTT,CASSANLGQGTDTQYF
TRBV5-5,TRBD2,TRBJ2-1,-,TGTGCCAGCAGCTTGGTGGTAGCGGGGGGTATCAATGAGCAGTTCTTC,CASSLVVAGGINEQFF
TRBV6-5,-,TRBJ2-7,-,TGTGCCAGCAGTTACTCTACGTCCGCAGGATACGAGCAGTACTTC,CASSYSTSAGYEQYF
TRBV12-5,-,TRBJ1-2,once,TGTGCTAGTGGTTATCCCGGTTCTCGCTTCTACTATGGCTACACCTTC,CASGYPGSRFYYGYTF